The next 3 T cell receptor beta chains were all read from a single sample in a study of shared T cell receptors in the human thymus. Measured with immunoSEQ multiplex PCR; TCRdb has only the in-frame clones, and not every one. The sample holds 630,000 or so clones; around 87% are singletons and the top ten take approximately 0.0097%. These same records also appear under a second study, on human thymus T cells.

Input material: thymocytes. These receptors originate from a boy in the first two years of life with a congenital heart defect.

The chain carries TRBV7-6 and TRBJ1-1; 9 nucleotides align to TRBD1. V lost 5 bases, J lost 3 bases, and 10 bases stayed unmatched. The CDR3 is 16 residues long. Germline CDR1 is SGHVS and CDR2 is FNYEAQ. CDR3 in amino acids: CASSQGQGRLDTEAFF. In DNA, the CDR3 is TGTGCCAGCAGCCAGGGACAGGGCCGTTTAGACACTGAAGCTTTCTTT. The complete variable domain, with remaining parts taken from reference TRBV7-6 and TRBJ1-1, reads GAGVSQSPRYKVTKRGQDVALRCDPISGHVSLYWYRQALGQGPEFLTYFNYEAQQDKSGLPNDRFSAERPEGSISTLTIQRTEQRDSAMYRCASSQGQGRLDTEAFFGQGTRLTVV.

The chain joins TRBV27 to TRBJ1-1, with D tentatively TRBD1 (6 bases). Trimming left V 2 bases short and J 7 bases short, with 14 bases between. Germline CDR1 reads MNHEY; CDR2 reads SMNVEV (reference sequence). This CDR3 contains 14 residues. The CDR3 sequence is CASSLEGVTGEAFF. The CDR3 DNA reads as TGTGCCAGCAGTTTAGAGGGGGTGACAGGTGAAGCTTTCTTT.

The gene calls are TRBV7-2 and TRBJ2-7; 15 bases are a match to TRBD2. The germline V gene has CDR1 SGHTA and CDR2 FQGNSA. The CDR3 is made up of 19 amino acids. V shed 1 base and J 1 base; nucleotides not matched to a gene: 8. The CDR3 region is CASSLEVGLAGGPSYEQYF. CDR3 DNA sequence: TGTGCCAGCAGCTTAGAAGTCGGACTAGCGGGAGGGCCATCCTACGAGCAGTACTTC.